Detailed here is one T cell receptor (beta chain). With 1 base removed from V and 2 bases from J, the gap between germline ends came to 24 bases. This CDR3 is built from 21 residues. This specimen belongs to a study of blood T cell repertoires in COVID-19. Source study methods: The authors estimated nucleated cell counts from reference gene primer amplification. Sequencing was performed with immunoSEQ multiplex PCR; in TCRdb, only in-frame clones are kept and a portion is missing. From that table come the V and J calls and clone size; the DNA was used to work out D and trimming. The sample carries approximately 270,000 clones, approximately 90% recorded once.

The chain couples TRBV23-1 to TRBJ2-6; TRBD2 might be the D (5 bases). TRBV23-1 is given ORF status, its function remaining uncertain. This sequence was found in a young man with acute or convalescent COVID-19. The sample consisted of peripheral blood. CDR3 nucleotides: TGCGCCAGCAGTCAATATGAGGCGAGAGGGAACCACGCGGCTGGGGCCAACGTCCTGACTTTC. This encodes CASSQYEARGNHAAGANVLTF.